This T cell receptor beta chain comes out of a study of long-term antiretroviral therapy in people with HIV. The libraries were made with immunoSEQ v3.0 at survey level. Profiled with immunoSEQ multiplex PCR; TCRdb holds only in-frame clones, not every one. This table has about 28,000 clones, around 80% appearing once. J gave up 5 bases and V 5 bases, and 4 bases lay outside the gene matches. The CDR3 covers 14 residues. Germline V gene data show CDR1 as KGHSH and CDR2 as LQKENI. This chain connects TRBV18 to TRBJ2-5, with TRBD1 matching 11 bases. The sequenced sample was unsorted PBMCs, obtained 3 years after starting antiretroviral therapy. This TCR came from a man aged 40-49 years with HIV. As DNA, the CDR3 is TGTGCCAGCTCATCGGACAGGGGGCCTGAGACCCAGTACTTC. Its protein product is CASSSDRGPETQYF.